This T cell receptor (beta chain) came from a study of shared clonotypes between healthy human individuals. Findings and caveats of the study: Memory subsets had estimated richness that was generally smaller than that of naive subsets.

From germline, CDR1 is MDHEN and CDR2 SYDVKM. CDR3 length: 15 residues. Trimming removed 2 bases from V and 4 bases from J, with 9 bases in between. Regarding this clone: Its target is not known. Other DNA sequences in this specimen translate into the identical CDR3.

Assay used: immunoSEQ multiplex PCR; TCRdb lists only in-frame clones, some missing. The sample lists under 1,900,000 clones, roughly 98.5% occurring once. V gene TRBV28 combines with J gene TRBJ2-6; D may match TRBD1 or TRBD2 (5 bases each). This receptor was obtained from a man younger than 45 in good health. Sequences were obtained from naive CD4+ T cells sorted from blood. Described subset: CD45RA+ positively selected. The chain's CDR3 is CASSLGGSGANVLTF. In DNA, the CDR3 is TGTGCCAGCAGTTTAGGGGGTTCAGGGGCCAACGTCCTGACTTTC.